The sample holds many counts of the clone carrying this TCR beta chain. Its antigen is not known. The data are from a study of T cells after yellow fever vaccination. Conversion of TCR transcripts into cDNA relied on 5'RACE template switching, which added a universal primer site and UMIs. TCRdb processed the 5' RACE reads anew with MiXCR; each CDR3 protein has one entry. Of about 240,000 distinct CDR3 sequences detected, around 3.5% appear once; the ten largest clones hold approximately 18%. Findings of the study overall: In post-booster samples, most primary-vaccination clones reappeared (roughly 96% CD4, around 87% CD8).

The TCR was taken from a man between 18 and 29 years old who received the YFV17D yellow fever vaccine. This specimen was PBMCs, taken 15 days after the yellow fever booster vaccination.

CDR3 protein: CASSFDRTGELFF. The CDR3, as DNA: TGCGCCAGCAGCTTCGATAGGACCGGGGAGCTGTTTTTT. This chain connects TRBV5-1 to TRBJ2-2; the D is unclear. Germline-derived CDR1 and CDR2 are SGHRS and YFSETQ. This CDR3 region has 13 residues. Trimming shortened V by 2 bases and J by 5 bases, and 7 bases separated the two germline ends.